This T cell receptor beta chain was documented in a study of shared clonotypes between healthy human individuals. Turning to this clone: Its antigen is still unknown.

Study results and limitations: Clonotype sharing across a few donors was observed for roughly 5% of naive CD4 clonotypes. The authors expected sequencing depth to affect clonotype sharing among donors.

Here immunoSEQ multiplex PCR was the method, and the copy in TCRdb shows in-frame clones only, minus some. The data hold hundreds of thousands of clones, with more than 95% observed a single time. The CDR3 has 14 residues. Germline V CDR1 and CDR2: MNHEY, SMNVEV (reference sequence). V lost 5 bases to trimming and J lost 0 bases, with 10 bases between them. The origin of this receptor is a woman in her twenties or thirties in good health. The specimen sequenced was naive CD4+ T cells sorted from blood. Subset reported: CD45RA+ positively selected. J is TRBJ1-1 and V is TRBV27; D possibly corresponds to TRBD1 (5 bases). The CDR3 is CASSKQDMNTEAFF. The CDR3 DNA sequence: TGTGCCAGCAGTAAACAGGATATGAACACTGAAGCTTTCTTT.